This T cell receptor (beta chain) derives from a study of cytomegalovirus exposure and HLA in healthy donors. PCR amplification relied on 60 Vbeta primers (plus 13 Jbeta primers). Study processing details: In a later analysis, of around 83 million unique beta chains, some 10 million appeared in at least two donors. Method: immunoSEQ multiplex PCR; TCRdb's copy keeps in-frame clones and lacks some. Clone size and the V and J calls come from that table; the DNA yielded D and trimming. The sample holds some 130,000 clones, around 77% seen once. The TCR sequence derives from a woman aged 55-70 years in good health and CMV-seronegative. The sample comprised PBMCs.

CDR3 protein: CSASIGTEAFF. For the CDR3, the DNA is TGCAGTGCTAGTATCGGGACTGAAGCTTTCTTT. This chain uses TRBV20-1 with TRBJ1-1; D unclear. With 3 bases removed from V and 5 bases from J, the gap between germline ends came to 7 bases. The CDR3 consists of 11 residues. Germline assignment: CDR1 DFQATT and CDR2 SNEGSKA (reference sequence).